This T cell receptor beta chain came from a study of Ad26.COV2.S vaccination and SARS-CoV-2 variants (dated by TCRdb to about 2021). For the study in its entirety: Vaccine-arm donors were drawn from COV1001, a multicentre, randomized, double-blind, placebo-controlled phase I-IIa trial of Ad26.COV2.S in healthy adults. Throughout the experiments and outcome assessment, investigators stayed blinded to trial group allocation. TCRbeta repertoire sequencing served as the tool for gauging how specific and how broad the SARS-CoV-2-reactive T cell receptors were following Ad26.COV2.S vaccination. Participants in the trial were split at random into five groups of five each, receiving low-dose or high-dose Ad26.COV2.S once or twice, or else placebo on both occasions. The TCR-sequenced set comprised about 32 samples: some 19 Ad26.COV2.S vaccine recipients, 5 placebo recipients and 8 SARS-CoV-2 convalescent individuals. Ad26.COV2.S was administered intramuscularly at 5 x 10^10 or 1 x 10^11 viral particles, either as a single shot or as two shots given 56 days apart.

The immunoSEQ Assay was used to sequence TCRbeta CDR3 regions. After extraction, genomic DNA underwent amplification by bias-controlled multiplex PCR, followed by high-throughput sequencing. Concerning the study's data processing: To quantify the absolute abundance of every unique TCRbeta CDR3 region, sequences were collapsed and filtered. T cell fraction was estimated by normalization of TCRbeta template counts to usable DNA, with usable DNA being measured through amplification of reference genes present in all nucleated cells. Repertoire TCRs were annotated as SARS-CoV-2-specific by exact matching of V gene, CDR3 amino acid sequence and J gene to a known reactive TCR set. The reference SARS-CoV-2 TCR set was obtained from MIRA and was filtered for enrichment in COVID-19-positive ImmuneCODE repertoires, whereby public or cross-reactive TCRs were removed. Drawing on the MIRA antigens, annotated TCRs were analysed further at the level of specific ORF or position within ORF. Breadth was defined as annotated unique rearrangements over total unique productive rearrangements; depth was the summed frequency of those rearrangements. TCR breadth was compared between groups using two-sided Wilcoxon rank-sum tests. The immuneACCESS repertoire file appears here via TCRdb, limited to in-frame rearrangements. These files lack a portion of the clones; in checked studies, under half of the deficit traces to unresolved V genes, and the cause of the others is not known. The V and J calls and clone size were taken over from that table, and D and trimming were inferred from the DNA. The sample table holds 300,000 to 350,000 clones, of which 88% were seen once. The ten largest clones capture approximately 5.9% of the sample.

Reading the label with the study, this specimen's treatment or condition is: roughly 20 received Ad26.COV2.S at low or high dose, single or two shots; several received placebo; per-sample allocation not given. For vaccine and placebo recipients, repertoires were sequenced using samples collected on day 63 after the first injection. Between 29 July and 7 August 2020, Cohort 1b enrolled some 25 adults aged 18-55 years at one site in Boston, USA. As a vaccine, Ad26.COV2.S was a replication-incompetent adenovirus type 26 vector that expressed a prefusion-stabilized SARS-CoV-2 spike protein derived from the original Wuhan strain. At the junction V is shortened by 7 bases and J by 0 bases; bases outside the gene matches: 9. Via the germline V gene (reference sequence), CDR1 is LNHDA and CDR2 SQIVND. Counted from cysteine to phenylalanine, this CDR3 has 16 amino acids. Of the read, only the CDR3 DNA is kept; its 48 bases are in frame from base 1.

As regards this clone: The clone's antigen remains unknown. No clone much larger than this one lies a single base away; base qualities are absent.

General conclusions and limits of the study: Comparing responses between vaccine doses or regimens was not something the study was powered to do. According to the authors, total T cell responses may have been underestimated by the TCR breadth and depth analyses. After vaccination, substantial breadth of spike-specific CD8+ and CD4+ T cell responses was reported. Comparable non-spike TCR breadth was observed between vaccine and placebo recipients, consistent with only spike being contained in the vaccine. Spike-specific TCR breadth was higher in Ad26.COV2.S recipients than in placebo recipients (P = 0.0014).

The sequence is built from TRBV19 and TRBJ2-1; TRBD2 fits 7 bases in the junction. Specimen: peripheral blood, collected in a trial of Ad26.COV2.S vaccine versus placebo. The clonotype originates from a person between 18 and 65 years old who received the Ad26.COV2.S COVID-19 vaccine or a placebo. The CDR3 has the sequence CASTTSDPRSYNEQFF. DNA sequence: TGTGCCAGTACCACTAGCGACCCTCGCTCCTACAATGAGCAGTTCTTC.